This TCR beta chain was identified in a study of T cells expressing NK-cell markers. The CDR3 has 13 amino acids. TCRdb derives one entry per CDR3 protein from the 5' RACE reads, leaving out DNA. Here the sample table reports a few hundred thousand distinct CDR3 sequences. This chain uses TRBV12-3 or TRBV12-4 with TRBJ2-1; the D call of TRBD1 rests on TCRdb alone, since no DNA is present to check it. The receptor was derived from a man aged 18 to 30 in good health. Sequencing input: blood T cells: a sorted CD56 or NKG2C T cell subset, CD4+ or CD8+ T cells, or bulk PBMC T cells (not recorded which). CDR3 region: CATWGRVGNEQFF.